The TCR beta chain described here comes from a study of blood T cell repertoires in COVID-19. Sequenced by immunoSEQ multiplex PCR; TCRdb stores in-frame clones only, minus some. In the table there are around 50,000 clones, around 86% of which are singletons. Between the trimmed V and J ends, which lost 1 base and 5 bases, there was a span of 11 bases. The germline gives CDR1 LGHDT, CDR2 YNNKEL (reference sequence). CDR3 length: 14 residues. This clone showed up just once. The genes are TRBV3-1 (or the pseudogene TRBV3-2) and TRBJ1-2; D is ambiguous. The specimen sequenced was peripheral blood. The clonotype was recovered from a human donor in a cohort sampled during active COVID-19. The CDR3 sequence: CASSQVLVAYGYTF. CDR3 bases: TGTGCCAGCAGCCAAGTTTTGGTAGCTTATGGCTACACCTTC.